This T cell receptor beta chain is from a study of blood T cell repertoires in COVID-19. Across the study: PBMCs, B-cell-depleted T cells, or T cells were the source of the cDNA or gDNA that made up the material.

V was pared by 8 bases and J by 4 bases, with 9 bases of the junction left unmatched. Germline lookup yields CDR1 ENHRY and CDR2 SYGVKD. The CDR3 length is 14 residues. Sequencing used immunoSEQ multiplex PCR; TCRdb keeps in-frame clones, though not all of them. The sample consists of tens of thousands of clones, 91% of them appearing once. The source material was peripheral blood. This sequence was found in a human donor with active COVID-19. The donor label of this sample is uncertain. This rearrangement joins TRBV10-3 to TRBJ2-7; 9 bases map to TRBD2. CDR3 in amino acids: CAISGGGAGYEQYF. The CDR3 DNA follows: TGTGCCATCTCCGGCGGGGGGGCAGGGTACGAGCAGTACTTC.